Each of the 10 T cell receptor beta chains below was sequenced from the same sample in a study of STAT3 mutations in large granular lymphocyte leukemia. The protocol was immunoSEQ multiplex PCR, while the TCRdb copy is restricted to in-frame clones and leaves out a portion. Of roughly 38,000 clones in the sample, more than 70% were seen once. These receptors have no known antigen. Study-level points and caveats: In T-cell large granular lymphocyte leukemia, about half of patients showed multiple immunodominant subclonotypes.

Sequenced sample: PBMCs. The receptors were sampled from a human donor with T large granular lymphocyte leukemia. Some clones in this sample may be carry-over from other donors' samples.

The chain is built from TRBV30 and TRBJ1-2; D gene ambiguous. Germline V CDR1 and CDR2: GTSNPN, SVGIG (reference sequence). The CDR3 is made up of 13 amino acids. V was cut by 5 bases and J by 7 bases, with 17 bases left in between. The CDR3 region has the DNA TGTGCCTGGGAGATGGCCCCAGCAGCTGGCTACACCTTC. Amino acids: CAWEMAPAAGYTF.

In this sample, this clone turned up once. V is TRBV7-9 and J is TRBJ2-5, with 7 bases lining up with TRBD2. The germline V gene encodes CDR1 SEHNR and CDR2 FQNEAQ (reference sequence). Losses at the gene ends were 5 bases for V and 2 bases for J; bases not matched to a gene: 17. This CDR3 has 18 residues. The CDR3 is CASSNLKGRGRGQETQYF. As DNA, the CDR3 is TGTGCCAGCAGCAACCTGAAGGGTCGGGGGAGGGGTCAAGAGACCCAGTACTTC.

The CDR3 nucleotides read TGTGCCAGCAGCTTGCGCCAGGGGTCTCCCGGGGCCAACGTCCTGACTTTC. Its protein is CASSLRQGSPGANVLTF. The chain uses TRBV5-6 and TRBJ2-6, with D perhaps TRBD1 (6 bases). Germline assignment: CDR1 SGHDT and CDR2 YYEEEE. V was shortened by 1 base and J by 4 bases, with 15 bases between the two germline ends. This CDR3 contains 17 residues.

In DNA, the CDR3 is TGTGCCAGCAGCGGGTCTAGCGGGGCCACCCATACGCAGTATTTT. Translated, it gives CASSGSSGATHTQYF. The chain uses TRBV9 and TRBJ2-3, with 9 bases lining up with TRBD2. The CDR3 length is 15 residues. With 3 bases clipped from V and 7 bases from J, the junction kept 9 bases outside the gene matches. CDR1 and CDR2 from the germline V gene are SGDLS and YYNGEE.

The chain is built from TRBV4-2 and TRBJ1-6; a weak D match, TRBD1 (5 bases). The germline V gene encodes CDR1 LGHNA and CDR2 YNFKEQ. The CDR3 covers 14 residues. Trimming pared 0 bases from V and 7 bases from J, leaving 7 bases between. CDR3 protein: CASSQDAGNSPLHF. The CDR3 nucleotides read TGTGCCAGCAGCCAAGACGCAGGGAATTCACCCCTCCACTTT.

The chain is built from TRBV5-6 and TRBJ2-7; D might be TRBD1 (8 bases). Germline loops: CDR1 SGHDT, CDR2 YYEEEE. This CDR3 contains 12 residues. Trimming shortened V by 2 bases and J by 12 bases, and 15 bases separated the two germline ends. The CDR3 is CASSFDRGGVYV. CDR3 nucleotide sequence: TGTGCCAGCAGCTTCGACAGGGGAGGGGTGTACGTC.

V gene TRBV28 combines with J gene TRBJ2-3; D unclear. CDR3 length: 11 residues. The germline V gene has CDR1 MDHEN and CDR2 SYDVKM. V was pared by 6 bases and J by 3 bases, with 4 bases between. The CDR3 loop is CASSQTDTQYF. The DNA for the CDR3 is TGTGCCAGCAGCCAAACAGATACGCAGTATTTT. Full variable domain (missing parts from reference TRBV28 and TRBJ2-3): DVKVTQSSRYLVKRTGEKVFLECVQDMDHENMFWYRQDPGLGLRLIYFSYDVKMKEKGDIPEGYSVSREKKERFSLILESASTNQTSMYLCASSQTDTQYFGPGTRLTVL.

Comment on this clone: Other DNA sequences in this specimen translate into the identical CDR3. J is TRBJ1-1 and V is TRBV7-9; D perhaps matches TRBD1 (6 bases). CDR3 length equals 12 residues. V shed 3 bases and J shed 8 bases, with 10 bases lying between them. Looked up from germline, CDR1 is SEHNR and CDR2 is FQNEAQ (reference sequence). The CDR3 DNA reads TGTGCCAGCAGCTTGGACGGGGGCGAAGCTTTCTTT. This codes for CASSLDGGEAFF.

This clone was observed a few times. The V and J genes are TRBV5-4 and TRBJ1-2, with TRBD1 matching over 7 bases. J gave up 3 bases and V 4 bases, and 6 bases lay outside the gene matches. Germline V gene data show CDR1 as SGHNT and CDR2 as YYREEE (reference sequence). The CDR3 is 14 amino acids. CDR3 in amino acids: CASSAGQADYGYTF. The CDR3 DNA reads TGTGCCAGCAGCGCAGGACAGGCCGACTATGGCTACACCTTC.

The chain carries TRBV7-9 and TRBJ1-1, with 8 positions matching TRBD1. Germline CDR1 is SEHNR and CDR2 is FQNEAQ (reference sequence). This CDR3 region has 15 residues. J gave up 4 bases and V 1 base, and 5 bases lay outside the gene matches. CDR3 sequence reads: CASSLGQGAITEAFF. As DNA, the CDR3 is TGTGCCAGCAGCTTAGGGCAGGGGGCTATCACTGAAGCTTTCTTT. Variable domain in full (rest from reference TRBV7-9 and TRBJ1-1): DTGVSQNPRHKITKRGQNVTFRCDPISEHNRLYWYRQTLGQGPEFLTYFQNEAQLEKSRLLSDRFSAERPKGSFSTLEIQRTEQGDSAMYLCASSLGQGAITEAFFGQGTRLTVV.